What follows are 28 T cell receptor beta chains derived from one specimen sequenced in a study of beta chain features in type 1 diabetes. Expressed TCRB transcripts were sequenced, since all the RNA that had been isolated was reverse transcribed. The table came from immunoSEQ multiplex PCR; TCRdb's copy has only in-frame clones and leaves some out. The sample yields nearly 250,000 clones, about 63% seen once. Material: naive CD4+ T cells from blood. These receptors came from a man in his thirties or forties in good health.

Turning to this clone: This CDR3 is also generated by other DNA sequences in the sample. The chain has TRBV15 and TRBJ2-1; D remains ambiguous. Trimming stripped 0 bases from V and 6 bases from J, with 3 bases between. Germline CDR1 is LNHNV and CDR2 is YYDKDF (reference sequence). The CDR3 is made up of 12 amino acids. CDR3 in DNA: TGTGCCACCAGCAGAGATCGCAATGAGCAGTTCTTC. This encodes CATSRDRNEQFF.

This clone was detected only a few times. The chain joins TRBV9 to TRBJ2-2; D gene uncertain. The V gene lost 3 bases and the J gene lost 0 bases, with 3 bases spanning the gap. This CDR3 contains 13 residues. Germline-derived CDR1 and CDR2 are SGDLS and YYNGEE. The CDR3 sequence: CASSAPNTGELFF. The DNA of the CDR3 is TGTGCCAGCAGCGCCCCGAACACCGGGGAGCTGTTTTTT.

The chain links TRBV10-3 to TRBJ2-1, with TRBD2 identical over 8 bases. CDR3 length equals 13 residues. The ends lost 6 bases at V and 7 bases at J; junction bases unmatched: 5. Germline CDR1 and CDR2: ENHRY and SYGVKD. The chain's CDR3 is CAIRGLEGNEQFF. CDR3 DNA: TGTGCCATCAGGGGACTAGAGGGGAATGAGCAGTTCTTC.

A single count supports this clone. The genes are TRBV7-9 and TRBJ2-1; D is possibly TRBD2 (6 bases). The germline gives CDR1 SEHNR, CDR2 FQNEAQ (reference sequence). The CDR3 runs 12 residues. V lost 3 bases and J lost 9, with 9 bases in between. The CDR3 sequence: CASSFSGGEQFF. The CDR3 bases are TGTGCCAGCAGCTTTTCCGGGGGTGAGCAGTTCTTC.

The chain combines TRBV7-2 with TRBJ2-2, with 7 nucleotides matching TRBD2. Germline CDR1 reads SGHTA; CDR2 reads FQGNSA. This CDR3 is 16 amino acids long. The ends lost 5 bases at V and 5 bases at J; junction bases unmatched: 11. In DNA, the CDR3 is TGTGCCAGCAGCCCCGGGACTACCGTGGGGACCGGGGAGCTGTTTTTT. Translating gives CASSPGTTVGTGELFF.

The chain employs TRBV5-6 and TRBJ2-5; no reliable D call. The CDR3 sequence is 14 residues long. Trimming pared 4 bases from V and 2 bases from J, leaving 12 bases between. Germline V gene lookup returns CDR1 SGHDT and CDR2 YYEEEE. The CDR3 DNA sequence: TGTGCCAGCAGCCTAAGGGCAGTTCAAGAGACCCAGTACTTC. This gives the protein CASSLRAVQETQYF. Drawing the rest from reference TRBV5-6 and TRBJ2-5, the complete variable domain is DAGVTQSPTHLIKTRGQQVTLRCSPKSGHDTVSWYQQALGQGPQFIFQYYEEEERQRGNFPDRFSGHQFPNYSSELNVNALLLGDSALYLCASSLRAVQETQYFGPGTRLLVL.

The sample holds a few counts of this clone. The chain couples TRBV7-8 to TRBJ2-7; a weak D match, TRBD2 (6 bases). The CDR3 consists of 15 residues. Germline V gene sequence: CDR1 SGHVS, CDR2 FQNEAQ. V was trimmed by 0 bases and J by 6 bases, leaving 15 bases between them. CDR3 sequence reads: CASSLALGGISEQYF. As DNA, the CDR3 is TGTGCCAGCAGCTTAGCACTTGGCGGGATCTCCGAGCAGTACTTC. Together with reference TRBV7-8 and TRBJ2-7, the CDR3 gives the full variable domain: GAGVSQSPRYKVAKRGQDVALRCDPISGHVSLFWYQQALGQGPEFLTYFQNEAQLDKSGLPSDRFFAERPEGSVSTLKIQRTQQEDSAVYLCASSLALGGISEQYFGPGTRLTVT.

The chain joins TRBV27 to TRBJ2-3; TRBD2 matches 9 bases. In germline, CDR1 is MNHEY, CDR2 SMNVEV (reference sequence). V was pared by 10 bases and J by 6 bases, with 14 bases of the junction left unmatched. CDR3 length equals 15 residues. The CDR3 region is CATGELAGPLDTQYF. CDR3 DNA sequence: TGTGCCACCGGGGAGCTAGCGGGGCCTTTGGATACGCAGTATTTT.

The chain uses TRBV15 and TRBJ2-3, with TRBD1 as a possible D gene (6 bases). This CDR3 is built from 16 residues. Between the trimmed V and J ends, which lost 0 bases and 1 base, there was a span of 11 bases. Per germline, CDR1 LNHNV and CDR2 YYDKDF (reference sequence). CDR3 region: CATSRDGRGGTDTQYF. As DNA, the CDR3 is TGTGCCACCAGCAGAGATGGCAGGGGCGGCACAGATACGCAGTATTTT.

V and J are TRBV4-1 and TRBJ2-5; D is unresolved. Germline CDR1 reads MGHRA; CDR2 reads YSYEKL. V was shortened by 6 bases and J by 2 bases, with 10 bases between the two germline ends. The CDR3 covers 13 residues. CDR3 bases: TGCGCCAGCAGGCCCTCGGGTCAAGAGACCCAGTACTTC. Translated: CASRPSGQETQYF.

The chain recombines TRBV19 with TRBJ1-2, with 7 bases identical to TRBD1. From germline, CDR1 is LNHDA and CDR2 SQIVND (reference sequence). CDR3 length: 13 amino acids. The V gene end was trimmed by 6 bases and the J gene end by 6 bases; junction bases not matched to a gene: 7. This CDR3 is CASRDRLSHGYTF. The CDR3 DNA reads as TGTGCCAGTAGGGACAGGCTCAGCCATGGCTACACCTTC. Drawing the rest from reference TRBV19 and TRBJ1-2, the complete variable domain is DGGITQSPKYLFRKEGQNVTLSCEQNLNHDAMYWYRQDPGQGLRLIYYSQIVNDFQKGDIAEGYSVSREKKESFPLTVTSAQKNPTAFYLCASRDRLSHGYTFGSGTRLTVV.

In this sample, this clone turned up a few times. The chain is built from TRBV29-1 and TRBJ2-5; the D gene is possibly TRBD2 (6 bases). The V end lost 3 bases, the J end lost 2 bases, and 10 bases lay between the germline ends. The germline V gene encodes CDR1 SQVTM and CDR2 ANQGSEA. The CDR3 is made up of 13 amino acids. The DNA for the CDR3 is TGCAGCGTTGAGCTCCGGGGGCAAGAGACCCAGTACTTC. Translation: CSVELRGQETQYF.

The chain combines TRBV7-2 with TRBJ1-2, with D possibly being TRBD1 (5 bases). Trimming cost V 5 bases and J 4 bases, with 14 bases left between them. CDR3 length: 14 residues. Germline loops: CDR1 SGHTA, CDR2 FQGNSA. The CDR3 DNA is TGTGCCAGCAGCCTTACGACAGCAAGCTATGGCTACACCTTC. Its translation is CASSLTTASYGYTF.

The chain combines TRBV4-2 with TRBJ2-3; TRBD2 matches 8 bases. Germline V CDR1 and CDR2: LGHNA, YNFKEQ. The CDR3 is 18 amino acids. With V trimmed by 6 bases and J by 0 bases, 14 bases remained unmatched. CDR3 in amino acids: CASSPLPREGESTDTQYF. CDR3 nucleotide sequence: TGTGCCAGCAGTCCCCTCCCCCGGGAGGGGGAGAGCACAGATACGCAGTATTTT.

The V and J genes are TRBV7-6 and TRBJ2-3, with D possibly being TRBD1 (6 bases). The CDR3 loop spans 16 amino acids. The V gene's germline CDR1 is SGHVS and CDR2 FNYEAQ. The V and J ends lost 4 bases and 2 bases respectively, with 16 bases between them. The CDR3 protein is CASSSQLQGYTDTQYF. For the CDR3, the DNA is TGTGCCAGCAGCTCCCAATTACAGGGTTACACAGATACGCAGTATTTT.

The chain is built from TRBV7-9 and TRBJ2-3; D may be TRBD1 (6 bases). Germline assignment: CDR1 SEHNR and CDR2 FQNEAQ (reference sequence). Trimming cost V 5 bases and J 6 bases, with 15 bases left between them. CDR3 size: 14 residues. The CDR3 protein is CASSTRGGSDTQYF. The CDR3 coding sequence is TGTGCCAGCAGCACCAGGGGCGGATCCGATACGCAGTATTTT.

V is TRBV9 and J is TRBJ2-7, with TRBD1 identical over 10 bases. The CDR3 runs to 15 residues. Losses at the gene ends were 3 bases for V and 6 bases for J; bases not matched to a gene: 9. Germline CDR1 and CDR2: SGDLS and YYNGEE. The CDR3 DNA is TGTGCCAGCAGCGCGGCCGGGACAGGGGTGCGCGAGCAGTACTTC. This codes for CASSAAGTGVREQYF.

The chain uses TRBV2 and TRBJ2-2; the D is unclear. This CDR3 has 12 amino acids. Germline loops: CDR1 SNHLY, CDR2 FYNNEI. Trimming cost V 5 bases and J 7 bases, with 8 bases left between them. The CDR3 bases are TGTGCCAGCAGTCGGAATAACGGGGAGCTGTTTTTT. Translation: CASSRNNGELFF.

This clone was seen only a few times. This chain uses TRBV5-1 with TRBJ2-1; maybe TRBD2 (5 bases). V was clipped by 0 bases and J by 11 bases, with 15 bases between them. This CDR3 comprises 14 residues. Germline V gives CDR1 SGHRS, CDR2 YFSETQ. Here the CDR3 DNA reads TGCGCCAGCAGCTTGGCTGGGGAACTAGGACAGCAGTTCTTC. This codes for CASSLAGELGQQFF.

The chain carries TRBV30 and TRBJ1-1; D might be TRBD1 (6 bases). The V gene lost 0 bases and the J gene lost 4 bases, with 12 bases spanning the gap. Looked up from germline, CDR1 is GTSNPN and CDR2 is SVGIG (reference sequence). There are 14 residues in the CDR3. The CDR3 spells CAWSVQGGVTEAFF. CDR3 coding DNA: TGTGCCTGGAGTGTACAGGGTGGGGTCACTGAAGCTTTCTTT.

The genes are TRBV19 and TRBJ2-1; TRBD2 matches 10 bases. Germline CDR1 and CDR2: LNHDA and SQIVND (reference sequence). V was clipped by 4 bases and J by 4 bases; unmatched bases: 10. The CDR3 is made up of 17 amino acids. DNA of the CDR3: TGTGCCAGTAGTAGCGTCGCGGGACTAGCGACTTACAATGAGCAGTTCTTC. As protein: CASSSVAGLATYNEQFF.

The gene calls are TRBV6-5 and TRBJ2-5; D gene uncertain. The CDR3 spans 15 residues. Germline V lookup: CDR1 MNHEY, CDR2 SVGAGI. V lost 6 bases, J lost 0 bases, and 14 bases lay in between. CDR3 region: CASRLHRTNQETQYF. In DNA, the CDR3 is TGTGCCAGCAGGCTCCACAGAACCAACCAAGAGACCCAGTACTTC.

The rearrangement joins TRBV5-6 to TRBJ2-1; D is unclear. Looked up from germline, CDR1 is SGHDT and CDR2 is YYEEEE. Trimming cost V 0 bases and J 4 bases, with 11 bases left between them. The CDR3 is made up of 15 amino acids. As DNA, the CDR3 is TGTGCCAGCAGCTTGGCGCATTACGAGTACAATGAGCAGTTCTTC. Residues: CASSLAHYEYNEQFF. Complete variable domain (other parts from reference TRBV5-6 and TRBJ2-1): DAGVTQSPTHLIKTRGQQVTLRCSPKSGHDTVSWYQQALGQGPQFIFQYYEEEERQRGNFPDRFSGHQFPNYSSELNVNALLLGDSALYLCASSLAHYEYNEQFFGPGTRLTVL.

The CDR3 is CAWSEGTGSYEQYF. CDR3 in DNA: TGTGCCTGGAGCGAAGGGACAGGGAGTTACGAGCAGTACTTC. This sequence joins TRBV30 and TRBJ2-7, with 9 bases aligning to TRBD1. This CDR3 contains 14 residues. CDR1 and CDR2 from the germline V gene are GTSNPN and SVGIG (reference sequence). V shed 3 bases, J shed 4 bases, and the junction held 7 bases outside the gene matches.

This clone was observed a single time. V and J are TRBV7-2 and TRBJ2-5; D assignment may be TRBD1 or TRBD2 (5 bases each). The CDR3 sequence is 16 residues long. The germline V gene encodes CDR1 SGHTA and CDR2 FQGNSA. V was cut by 5 bases and J by 7 bases, with 23 bases left in between. CDR3: CASSPRFGVGAGTQYF. Written as DNA, the CDR3 is TGTGCCAGCAGCCCTAGATTCGGGGTTGGGGCCGGGACCCAGTACTTC.

This chain joins TRBV27 and TRBJ2-7; TRBD2 is a possible D gene (7 bases). The germline gives CDR1 MNHEY, CDR2 SMNVEV (reference sequence). CDR3 length: 12 residues. V was trimmed by 5 bases and J by 6 bases, leaving 11 bases between them. CDR3 nucleotides: TGTGCCAGCAGTCCTCGGGGGGCCGAGCAGTACTTC. As protein: CASSPRGAEQYF.

This clone was seen a few times. The chain joins TRBV28 to TRBJ2-7, with a weak D call TRBD2 (6 bases). The CDR3 covers 13 residues. The ends were cut back, 4 bases at V and 3 bases at J, with 10 bases in the middle. The germline CDR1 and CDR2 sequences are MDHEN and SYDVKM. CDR3 nucleotides: TGTGCCAGCAGTTCTCCGGGACTCTACGAGCAGTACTTC. It encodes CASSSPGLYEQYF.

This chain joins TRBV4-1 and TRBJ2-4, with 9 bases identical to TRBD1. CDR3 length equals 16 residues. Germline CDR1 MGHRA, CDR2 YSYEKL. V shed 3 bases, J shed 7 bases, and the junction held 10 bases outside the gene matches. CDR3 region: CASSHVFRGTGNIQYF. The CDR3 region has the DNA TGCGCCAGCAGCCACGTATTCAGGGGGACAGGGAACATTCAGTACTTC.